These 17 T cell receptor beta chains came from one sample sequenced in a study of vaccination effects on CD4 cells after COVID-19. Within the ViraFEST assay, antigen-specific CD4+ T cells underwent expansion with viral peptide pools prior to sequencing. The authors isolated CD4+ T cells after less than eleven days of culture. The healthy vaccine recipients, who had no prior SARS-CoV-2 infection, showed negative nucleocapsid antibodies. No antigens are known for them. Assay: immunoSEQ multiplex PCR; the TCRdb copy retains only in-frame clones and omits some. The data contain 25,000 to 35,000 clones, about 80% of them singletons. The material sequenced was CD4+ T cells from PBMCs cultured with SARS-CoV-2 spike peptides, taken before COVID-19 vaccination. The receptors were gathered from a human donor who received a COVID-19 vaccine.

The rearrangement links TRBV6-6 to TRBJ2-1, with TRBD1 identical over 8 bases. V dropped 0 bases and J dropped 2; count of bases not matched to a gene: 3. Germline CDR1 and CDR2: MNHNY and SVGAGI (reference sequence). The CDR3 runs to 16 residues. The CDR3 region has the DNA TGTGCCAGCAGTTACTCGGGCAGGGGGCCCTACAATGAGCAGTTCTTC. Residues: CASSYSGRGPYNEQFF.

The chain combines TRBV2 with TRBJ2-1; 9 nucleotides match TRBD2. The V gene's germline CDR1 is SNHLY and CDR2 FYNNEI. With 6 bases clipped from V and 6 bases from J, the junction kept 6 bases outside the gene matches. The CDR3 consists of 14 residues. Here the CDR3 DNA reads TGTGCCAGCAGGCGGGAGGGCCGGGGCAATGAGCAGTTCTTC. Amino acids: CASRREGRGNEQFF.

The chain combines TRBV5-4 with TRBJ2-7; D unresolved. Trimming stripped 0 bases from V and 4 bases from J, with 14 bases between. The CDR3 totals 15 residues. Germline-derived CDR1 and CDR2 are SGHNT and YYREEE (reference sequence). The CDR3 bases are TGTGCCAGCAGCTTGGGGGCGGTTGTGAGGTACGAGCAGTACTTC. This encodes CASSLGAVVRYEQYF.

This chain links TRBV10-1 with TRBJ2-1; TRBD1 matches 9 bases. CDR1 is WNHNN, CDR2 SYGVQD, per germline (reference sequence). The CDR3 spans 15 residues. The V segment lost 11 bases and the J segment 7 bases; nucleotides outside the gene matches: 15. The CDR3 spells CAELLEQGAQNEQFF. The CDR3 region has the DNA TGCGCCGAACTCCTCGAACAGGGGGCGCAGAATGAGCAGTTCTTC.

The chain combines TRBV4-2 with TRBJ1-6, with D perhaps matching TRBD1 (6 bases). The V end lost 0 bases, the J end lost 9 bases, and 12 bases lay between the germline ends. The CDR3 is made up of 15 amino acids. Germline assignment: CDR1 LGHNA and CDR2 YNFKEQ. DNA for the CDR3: TGTGCCAGCAGCCAAGAGGTAAAGGGGGGTTCACCCCTCCACTTT. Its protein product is CASSQEVKGGSPLHF.

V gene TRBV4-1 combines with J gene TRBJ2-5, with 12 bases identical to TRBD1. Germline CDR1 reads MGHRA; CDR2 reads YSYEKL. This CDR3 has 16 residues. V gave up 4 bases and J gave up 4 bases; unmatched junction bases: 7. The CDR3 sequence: CASSRTGTGGRETQYF. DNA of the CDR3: TGCGCCAGCAGCCGAACCGGGACAGGGGGCCGAGAGACCCAGTACTTC.

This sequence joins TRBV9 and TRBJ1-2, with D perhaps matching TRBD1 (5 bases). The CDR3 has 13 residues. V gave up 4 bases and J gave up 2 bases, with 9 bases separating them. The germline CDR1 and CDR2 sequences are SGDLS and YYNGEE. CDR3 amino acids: CASSLGGNYGYTF. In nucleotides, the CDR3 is TGTGCCAGCAGCCTCGGGGGAAACTATGGCTACACCTTC.

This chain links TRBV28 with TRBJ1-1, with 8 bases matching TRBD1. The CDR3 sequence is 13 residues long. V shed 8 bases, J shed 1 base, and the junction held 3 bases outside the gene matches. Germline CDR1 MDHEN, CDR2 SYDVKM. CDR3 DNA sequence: TGTGCCAGCGGCGGACAGGGGAACACTGAAGCTTTCTTT. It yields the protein CASGGQGNTEAFF.

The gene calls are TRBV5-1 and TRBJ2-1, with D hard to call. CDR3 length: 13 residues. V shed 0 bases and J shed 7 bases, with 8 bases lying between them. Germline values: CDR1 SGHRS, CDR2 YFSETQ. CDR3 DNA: TGCGCCAGCAGCTTGGAGGCCCGGAATGAGCAGTTCTTC. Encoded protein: CASSLEARNEQFF.

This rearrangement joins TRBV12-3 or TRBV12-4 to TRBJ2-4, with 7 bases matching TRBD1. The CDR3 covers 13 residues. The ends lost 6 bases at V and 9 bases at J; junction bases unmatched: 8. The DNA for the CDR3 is TGTGCCAGCAGACAGACAGGGCTGGGCATTCAGTACTTC. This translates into CASRQTGLGIQYF.

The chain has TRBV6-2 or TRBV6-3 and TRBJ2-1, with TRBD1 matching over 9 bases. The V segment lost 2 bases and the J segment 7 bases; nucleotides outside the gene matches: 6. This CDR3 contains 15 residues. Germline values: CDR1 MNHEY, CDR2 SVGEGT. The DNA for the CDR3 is TGTGCCAGCAGTTACGCTAGGACAGGGGTGAATGAGCAGTTCTTC. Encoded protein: CASSYARTGVNEQFF.

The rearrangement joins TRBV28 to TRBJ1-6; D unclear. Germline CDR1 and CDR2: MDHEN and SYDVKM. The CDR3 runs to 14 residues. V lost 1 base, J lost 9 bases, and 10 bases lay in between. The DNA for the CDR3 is TGTGCCAGCAGTTTATTTGGGGAAAGTTCACCCCTCCACTTT. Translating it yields CASSLFGESSPLHF.

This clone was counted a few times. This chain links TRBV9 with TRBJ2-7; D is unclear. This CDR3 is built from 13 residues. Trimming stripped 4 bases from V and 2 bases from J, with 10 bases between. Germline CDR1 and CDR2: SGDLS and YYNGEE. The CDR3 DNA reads TGTGCCAGCAGCATCGACGGTCCCTACGAGCAGTACTTC. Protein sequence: CASSIDGPYEQYF. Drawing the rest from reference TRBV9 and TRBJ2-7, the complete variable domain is DSGVTQTPKHLITATGQRVTLRCSPRSGDLSVYWYQQSLDQGLQFLIQYYNGEERAKGNILERFSAQQFPDLHSELNLSSLELGDSALYFCASSIDGPYEQYFGPGTRLTVT.

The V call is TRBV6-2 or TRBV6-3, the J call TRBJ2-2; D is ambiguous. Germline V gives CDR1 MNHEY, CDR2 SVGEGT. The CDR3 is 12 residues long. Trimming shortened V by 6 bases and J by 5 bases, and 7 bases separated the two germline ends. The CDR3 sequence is CASSVVTGELFF. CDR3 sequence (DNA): TGTGCCAGCAGCGTGGTTACCGGGGAGCTGTTTTTT.

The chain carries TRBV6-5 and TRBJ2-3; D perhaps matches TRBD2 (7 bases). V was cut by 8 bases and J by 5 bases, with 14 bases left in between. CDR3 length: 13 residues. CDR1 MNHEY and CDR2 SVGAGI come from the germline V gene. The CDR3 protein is CASGSGGLDTQYF. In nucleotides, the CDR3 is TGTGCCAGCGGCTCGGGGGGCCTAGATACGCAGTATTTT.

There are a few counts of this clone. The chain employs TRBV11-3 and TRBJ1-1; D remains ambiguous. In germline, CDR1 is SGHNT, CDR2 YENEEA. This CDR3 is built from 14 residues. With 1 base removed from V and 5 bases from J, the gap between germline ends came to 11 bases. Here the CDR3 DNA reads TGTGCCAGCAGCTTAGGGGTCAGAGGAACTGAAGCTTTCTTT. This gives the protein CASSLGVRGTEAFF.

CDR3 region: CASSPTGYSYNEQFF. DNA for the CDR3: TGCGCCAGCAGCCCCACAGGGTATTCCTACAATGAGCAGTTCTTC. V usage is TRBV5-1 and J usage is TRBJ2-1; a possible D gene is TRBD1 (6 bases). Germline CDR1 is SGHRS and CDR2 is YFSETQ. V was shortened by 4 bases and J by 1 base, with 12 bases between the two germline ends. This CDR3 is 15 amino acids long.